This paragraph covers one T cell receptor beta chain sequence. This clone's antigen is unknown. No per-base quality is available; no much larger clone lies one base away. This specimen comes from a study of OX40 agonist ivuxolimab in advanced cancers. Some background on the complete study: Ivuxolimab, which targeted the costimulatory receptor OX40 (CD134), was an agonistic, fully human IgG2 monoclonal antibody. Of the 50 to 55 dose-escalation patients, hepatocellular carcinoma was present in about 20, melanoma in roughly 15, renal cell carcinoma in 9 and head and neck cancer in 9. The purpose of peripheral TCRbeta sequencing was to test whether ivuxolimab changed TCR sequence diversity and led to clonal T-cell expansion. Partial responses occurred in three dose-escalation patients: two with cutaneous melanoma and one with hepatocellular carcinoma. Prior anti-PD-1, anti-PD-L1 or anti-CTLA-4 therapy was permitted, and 40% of dose-escalation patients had received checkpoint inhibitors. The paper reports the monotherapy dose-escalation portion (N ≈ 50 patients) of the phase I ivuxolimab trial. In the dose-escalation cohort, 70% to 85% of patients were male, and the mean age was approximately 64 years, with a range of 23 to 79. Intravenous ivuxolimab was administered to patients every 2 weeks at six dose levels: 0.01, 0.1, 0.3, 1.5, 3 and 10 mg/kg. The full study reports these points: At doses of 0.1 to 3.0 mg/kg, clonal expansion of both CD4+ and CD8+ blood T cells was observed from baseline to week 6. Low levels of normalized T-cell clonal expansion were also seen in some nonresponding patients. Partial responders in the 0.1-3.0 mg/kg groups had among the lowest normalized peripheral clonal expansion, especially among CD8+ T cells. The antigen specificity of the peripheral T cells that underwent clonal expansion was not determined. After ivuxolimab, CD8+ T cells had more expanded clones than CD4+ T cells on average.

Patients with autoimmune disease history or receiving systemic immunosuppression were excluded from the trial. Peripheral blood for TCR sequencing was collected from all dose cohorts at baseline, on cycle 4 day 1, and on cycle 7 day 1. Samples were obtained from an open-label, multicenter, first-in-human phase I dose-escalation trial of ivuxolimab. The trial enrolled adults with locally advanced or metastatic head and neck squamous cell, hepatocellular, melanoma or renal cell carcinoma. Before TCR sequencing, CD4+ and CD8+ T cells were separately sorted from peripheral blood. For sequencing of the TCRbeta CDR3 region, genomic DNA was extracted from the sorted cells. The immunoSEQ Assay was used to sequence the TCRbeta CDR3 regions. What TCRdb holds here is the immuneACCESS table cut down to in-frame rearrangements. Part of the clones is not present; checked against another copy, under half of the missing clones reflect an unresolved V gene, and the others are unexplained. For this sample there are 22,000 or so clones; 84% appear just once. The ten largest clones capture approximately 35% of the sample.

The source of this sequence is an adult with an advanced solid tumor such as melanoma, head and neck, liver or kidney cancer. This material consisted of CD4+ or CD8+ T cells sorted from blood, taken in a trial of the OX40 agonist ivuxolimab.

The DNA sequence reads TGTGCCAGCAGCGACCTTCCGGCAGGGGAGGAAGAGACCCAGTACTTC. Its protein reads: CASSDLPAGEEETQYF. The V gene is TRBV7-9 and the J gene is TRBJ2-5, with a tentative D call of TRBD1 or TRBD2, each matching 6 bases. The germline V gene (reference sequence) provides CDR1 SEHNR and CDR2 FQNEAQ. V loses 5 bases, J loses 3 bases, and the germline ends lie 19 bases apart. Reading from cysteine to phenylalanine, the CDR3 counts 16 amino acids. Only the CDR3 portion is preserved as DNA: 48 bases, with reading frame beginning at the first base.